Listed below are T cell receptor beta chains from one sample, sequenced in a study of sequential checkpoint blockade in melanoma. Some clones are missing from TCRdb's copy, which holds only in-frame ones; the method was immunoSEQ multiplex PCR. The sample has tens of thousands of clones, about 89% seen once; the top ten hold 14%. The sample in question was CD8+ T cells sorted from blood (inferred from file names), obtained from a patient given nivolumab and ipilimumab in sequence. The source is a human donor with melanoma. Both conserved end residues are part of each CDR3. The D gene is left open where the match is weak. The listing skips clone size in some rows; elsewhere it reads once, few, many or a size class.

DNA,CDR3,size,J,D,length,V
TGTGCCAGCAGTGGAGGGGGGGGAAATCAGCCCCAGCATTTT,CASSGGGGNQPQHF,NA,TRBJ1-5,NA,14,TRBV6-5
TGTGCCAGCAGGCAAGAGGCTAGCGGGAGTATAGTGGCGTTCTTC,CASRQEASGSIVAFF,NA,TRBJ2-1,TRBD2,15,TRBV28
TGTGCCAGCACGTACAGCGGAAGCTACGAGCAGTACTTC,CASTYSGSYEQYF,once,TRBJ2-7,NA,13,TRBV27
TGTGCCAGCAGCTTAGTTAGGAGTAACTCCTATAATTCACCCCTCCACTTT,CASSLVRSNSYNSPLHF,NA,TRBJ1-6,NA,17,TRBV7-8
TGTGCCATCAGCGGCGCCGGGACTAGCGGGAACAATGAGCAGTTCTTC,CAISGAGTSGNNEQFF,NA,TRBJ2-1,TRBD2,16,TRBV10-3
TGTGCCAGCAAAAGAGGGACAGGGGGAATCCCGGATACGCAGTATTTT,CASKRGTGGIPDTQYF,NA,TRBJ2-3,TRBD1,16,TRBV2
TGTGCCAGCAGCTTCGGGGTGGTTAATGAAAAACTGTTTTTT,CASSFGVVNEKLFF,NA,TRBJ1-4,NA,14,TRBV5-6
TGTGCCAGTAGGACGGGACACTTCTATGGCTACACCTTC,CASRTGHFYGYTF,few,TRBJ1-2,NA,13,TRBV19
TGTGCCAGCAGTGGTCCGAGGACAGGGATTATCACTGAAGCTTTCTTT,CASSGPRTGIITEAFF,NA,TRBJ1-1,TRBD1,16,TRBV2
TGTGCCAGCACTTTAGGGACAGGCGGTTCTGAAGCTTTCTTT,CASTLGTGGSEAFF,NA,TRBJ1-1,TRBD1,14,TRBV7-9
TGCGCCAGCAGCCAAGCTGACAGAGATAATTCACCCCTCCACTTT,CASSQADRDNSPLHF,NA,TRBJ1-6,NA,15,TRBV4-1
TGCGCCAGCAGCCCCACGACAGGGGTGGCCGGAGAAGCTTTCTTT,CASSPTTGVAGEAFF,NA,TRBJ1-1,TRBD1,15,TRBV7-9
TGTGCCAGCAGTCCACTAGCGGGAGGGCCTGGAGAGACCCAGTACTTC,CASSPLAGGPGETQYF,NA,TRBJ2-5,TRBD2,16,TRBV7-3
TGCGCCAGCAGCCAAGTTACGGACAGCTCCTATGGCTACACCTTC,CASSQVTDSSYGYTF,NA,TRBJ1-2,NA,15,TRBV4-1
TGTGCCAGCAGCTTTCCGATTACTGAATCCAATGAGCAGTTCTTC,CASSFPITESNEQFF,NA,TRBJ2-1,NA,15,TRBV7-8
TGTGCCAGCAGCCGACGAATTAGCGGGAGTGCCTACAATGAGCAGTTCTTC,CASSRRISGSAYNEQFF,few,TRBJ2-1,TRBD2,17,TRBV28
TGTGCCAGCAGTGGGGTTGCTAGCGGTTCCTACGAGCAGTACTTC,CASSGVASGSYEQYF,NA,TRBJ2-7,TRBD2,15,TRBV25-1
TGTGCCAGCAGCTCTCTCGACAGGTCGTTGTCCTACAATGAGCAGTTCTTC,CASSSLDRSLSYNEQFF,NA,TRBJ2-1,NA,17,TRBV7-9
TGCGCCAGCAGCTTGACTAGCGGGAGTCCTATCGATGAGCAGTTCTTC,CASSLTSGSPIDEQFF,NA,TRBJ2-1,TRBD2,16,TRBV5-1
TGCGCCAGCAGCATCGGACAGGGCCGAGGTGGCTACACCTTC,CASSIGQGRGGYTF,NA,TRBJ1-2,TRBD1,14,TRBV5-1
TGTGCCAGCAGCGCCCTACCAGCCGACAGGGGAAGGGAGCAGTTCTTC,CASSALPADRGREQFF,NA,TRBJ2-1,TRBD1,16,TRBV9
TGTGCCAGCAGCCAAAAGCAGCGCGGTAGCACAGATACGCAGTATTTT,CASSQKQRGSTDTQYF,NA,TRBJ2-3,NA,16,TRBV4-2
TGTGCCAGCAGTTCCACCGTTGCTACTGAAGCCTTCTTT,CASSSTVATEAFF,NA,TRBJ1-1,NA,13,TRBV27
TGTGCCAGCAGTACGACAGGGAACTATGGCTACACCTTC,CASSTTGNYGYTF,NA,TRBJ1-2,TRBD1,13,TRBV27
TGTGCCAGCAGTGTATCACTAGCGGGAGGGATCTCCTACAATGAGCAGTTCTTC,CASSVSLAGGISYNEQFF,NA,TRBJ2-1,TRBD2,18,TRBV2
TGTGCCAGCAGCTTAACAGGGGCAGATACGCAGTATTTT,CASSLTGADTQYF,NA,TRBJ2-3,TRBD1,13,TRBV11-2
TGTGCCAGCAGCTTAGACCAGCGGGGGCAAGAGACCCAGTACTTC,CASSLDQRGQETQYF,NA,TRBJ2-5,TRBD2,15,TRBV7-8
TGCGCCAGTAGCCAAGAGTGGGGCCCGGAGACCCAGTACTTC,CASSQEWGPETQYF,NA,TRBJ2-5,NA,14,TRBV4-1
TGTGCCAGCAGTAATTCCGGGAGGGGGAATCAGCCCCAGCATTTT,CASSNSGRGNQPQHF,NA,TRBJ1-5,NA,15,TRBV27
TGCGCCAGCAGCCAAGATCTTGTTCGCGAGCAGTACTTC,CASSQDLVREQYF,NA,TRBJ2-7,NA,13,TRBV4-3
TGTGCCAGCAGCCCCGGGGGGGCAGATACGCAGTATTTT,CASSPGGADTQYF,once,TRBJ2-3,TRBD2,13,TRBV27
TGCGCCAGCAGCCTACAGTCCAGGAGGGAAAAACTGTTTTTT,CASSLQSRREKLFF,NA,TRBJ1-4,NA,14,TRBV4-3
TGCAGCGTCGCCCGGGGCTATGGCTACACCTTC,CSVARGYGYTF,NA,TRBJ1-2,NA,11,TRBV29-1
TGTGCCAGCAGCGTAGATGGCTTTAATTCACCCCTCCACTTT,CASSVDGFNSPLHF,NA,TRBJ1-6,NA,14,TRBV9
TGCGCCAGCAGCCCGGGCGCTCGGGGTGCGTTAAACATTCAGTACTTC,CASSPGARGALNIQYF,NA,TRBJ2-4,NA,16,TRBV5-1
TGCAGCGCAGAAGATGGGGAGGAAGAGACCCAGTACTTC,CSAEDGEEETQYF,NA,TRBJ2-5,NA,13,TRBV29-1
TGTGCCAGCAGCACACGGGACTATGGGGAATCCTACGAGCAGTACTTC,CASSTRDYGESYEQYF,NA,TRBJ2-7,TRBD2,16,TRBV9
TGTGCCAGCAGCAGTGACGTTGGACTAGCGGCCTACGAGCAGTACTTC,CASSSDVGLAAYEQYF,NA,TRBJ2-7,TRBD2,16,TRBV2
TGTGCCAGCAGCCTCAAAGTCTGGAGGGCTGGCAGCTCCTACAATGAGCAGTTCTTC,CASSLKVWRAGSSYNEQFF,few,TRBJ2-1,NA,19,TRBV13
TGTGCCAGCAGTTTATCATCGCTACTATCCTACGAGCAGTACTTC,CASSLSSLLSYEQYF,NA,TRBJ2-7,NA,15,TRBV27
TGTGCCAGCAGTTACCCGGGACACCATTATGGCTACACCTTC,CASSYPGHHYGYTF,few,TRBJ1-2,NA,14,TRBV6-6
TGTGCCAGCAGCCCCCAACTAGCATCCTACAATGAGCAGTTCTTC,CASSPQLASYNEQFF,NA,TRBJ2-1,NA,15,TRBV9
TGTGCCAGCAGCTTGGGAGGGGGTCAGCCCCAGCATTTT,CASSLGGGQPQHF,NA,TRBJ1-5,NA,13,TRBV5-6
TGTGCCAGCAGCCCGACAGCTTTACACTCTGGAAACACCATATATTTT,CASSPTALHSGNTIYF,NA,TRBJ1-3,NA,16,TRBV28
TGTGCCAGCAGCACGGGACTAGCAGGTCCCTACGAGCAGTACTTC,CASSTGLAGPYEQYF,NA,TRBJ2-7,TRBD2,15,TRBV7-9
TGCGCCAGCACCGGGGAAGGGGGAGCTTTCTTT,CASTGEGGAFF,NA,TRBJ1-1,NA,11,TRBV5-1
TGCAGCGTTGTCGGGGGGCTTAACACTGAAGCTTTCTTT,CSVVGGLNTEAFF,NA,TRBJ1-1,NA,13,TRBV29-1
TGTGCCAGCAGCGAGGGGGGGACAACGACGAGCTACAATGAGCAGTTCTTC,CASSEGGTTTSYNEQFF,once,TRBJ2-1,NA,17,TRBV9
TGTGCCAGCAGCGTAGCTCTGACTAGCGGGAGGCAGAGCTCCTACAATGAGCAGTTCTTC,CASSVALTSGRQSSYNEQFF,NA,TRBJ2-1,TRBD2,20,TRBV9
TGTGCCAGCAGTCCATGGGACAGCTACGAGCAGTACTTC,CASSPWDSYEQYF,NA,TRBJ2-7,TRBD1,13,TRBV27
TGTGCCAGCAGCACCCCAGGTACCGGACTAGCGGAAGGCTACGAGCAGTACTTC,CASSTPGTGLAEGYEQYF,NA,TRBJ2-7,TRBD2,18,TRBV11-2
TGTGCCAGTGACTCGGGACACAGGAACACTGAAGCTTTCTTT,CASDSGHRNTEAFF,NA,TRBJ1-1,NA,14,TRBV19
TGTGCCAGCAGCCCGGCGGGGGGCGCGGAGACCCAGTACTTC,CASSPAGGAETQYF,NA,TRBJ2-5,TRBD2,14,TRBV9